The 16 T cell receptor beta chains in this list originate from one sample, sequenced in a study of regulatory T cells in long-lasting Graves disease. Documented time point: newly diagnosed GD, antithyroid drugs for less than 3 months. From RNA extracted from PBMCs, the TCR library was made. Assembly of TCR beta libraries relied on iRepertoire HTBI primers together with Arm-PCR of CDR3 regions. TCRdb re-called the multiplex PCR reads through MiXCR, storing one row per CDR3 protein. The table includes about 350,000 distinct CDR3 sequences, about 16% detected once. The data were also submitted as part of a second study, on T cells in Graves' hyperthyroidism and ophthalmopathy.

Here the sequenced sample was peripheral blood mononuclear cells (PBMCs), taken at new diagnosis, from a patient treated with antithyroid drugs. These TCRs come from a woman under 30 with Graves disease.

The DNA of the CDR3 is TGTGCCAGCATCAACCCATTTTCGCTAAATAACGGGGGAAACACTGAAGCTTTCTTT. This translates into CASINPFSLNNGGNTEAFF. The V and J genes are TRBV6-2 or TRBV6-3 and TRBJ1-1, with a possible D match to TRBD1 (5 bases). Per the germline V gene, CDR1 is MNHEY and CDR2 is SVGEGT. CDR3 length: 19 residues. The V end was cut by 7 bases, the J end by 2 bases, with 29 bases between.

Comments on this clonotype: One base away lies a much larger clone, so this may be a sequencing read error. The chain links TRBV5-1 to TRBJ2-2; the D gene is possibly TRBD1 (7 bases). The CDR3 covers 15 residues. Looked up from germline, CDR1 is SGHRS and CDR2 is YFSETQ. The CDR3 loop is CASSPGTEGTGGLFF. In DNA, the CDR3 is TGCGCCAGCAGCCCTGGGACAGAGGGCACCGGGGGGCTGTTTTTT.

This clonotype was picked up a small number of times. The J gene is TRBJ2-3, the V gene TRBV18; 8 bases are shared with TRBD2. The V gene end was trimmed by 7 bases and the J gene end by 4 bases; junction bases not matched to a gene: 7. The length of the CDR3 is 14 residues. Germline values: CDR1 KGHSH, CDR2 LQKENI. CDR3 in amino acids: CASYASGGPDTQYF. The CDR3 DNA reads TGTGCCAGCTACGCCTCGGGGGGGCCAGATACGCAGTATTTT.

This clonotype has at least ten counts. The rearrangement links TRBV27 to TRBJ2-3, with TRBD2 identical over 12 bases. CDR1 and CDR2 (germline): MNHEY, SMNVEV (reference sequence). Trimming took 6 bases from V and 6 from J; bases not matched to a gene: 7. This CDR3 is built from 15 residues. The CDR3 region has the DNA TGTGCCAGCAGGCGGACTAGCGGGATTGGCGATACGCAGTATTTT. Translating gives CASRRTSGIGDTQYF.

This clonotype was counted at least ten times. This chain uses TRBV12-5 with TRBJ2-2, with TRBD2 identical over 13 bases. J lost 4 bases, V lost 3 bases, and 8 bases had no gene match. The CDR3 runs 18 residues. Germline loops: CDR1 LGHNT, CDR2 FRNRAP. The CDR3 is CASGFRLAGGVSTGELFF. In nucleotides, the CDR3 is TGTGCTAGTGGTTTCAGACTAGCGGGGGGTGTTTCCACCGGGGAGCTGTTTTTT. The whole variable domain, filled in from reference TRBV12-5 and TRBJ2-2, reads DARVTQTPRHKVTEMGQEVTMRCQPILGHNTVFWYRQTMMQGLELLAYFRNRAPLDDSGMPKDRFSAEMPDATLATLKIQPSEPRDSAVYFCASGFRLAGGVSTGELFFGEGSRLTVL.

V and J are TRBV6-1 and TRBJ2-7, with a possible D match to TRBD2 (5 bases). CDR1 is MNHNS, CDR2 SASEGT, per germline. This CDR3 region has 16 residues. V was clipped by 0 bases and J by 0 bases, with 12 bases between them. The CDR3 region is CASSEAWGAPSYEQYF. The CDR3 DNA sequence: TGTGCCAGCAGTGAAGCGTGGGGAGCCCCCTCCTACGAGCAGTACTTC.

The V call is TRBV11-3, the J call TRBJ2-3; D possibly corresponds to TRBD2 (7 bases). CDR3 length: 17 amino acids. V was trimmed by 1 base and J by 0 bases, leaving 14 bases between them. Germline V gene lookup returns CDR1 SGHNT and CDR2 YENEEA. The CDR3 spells CASSLGLGGTSTDTQYF. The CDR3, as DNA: TGTGCCAGCAGCTTAGGCCTGGGGGGGACAAGCACAGATACGCAGTATTTT.

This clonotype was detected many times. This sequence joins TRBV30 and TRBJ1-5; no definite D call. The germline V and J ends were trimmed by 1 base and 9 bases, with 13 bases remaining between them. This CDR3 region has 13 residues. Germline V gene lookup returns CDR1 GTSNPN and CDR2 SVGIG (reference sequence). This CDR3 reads CAWSEGRSGPQHF. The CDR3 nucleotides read TGTGCCTGGAGTGAAGGGAGGTCTGGGCCCCAGCATTTT.

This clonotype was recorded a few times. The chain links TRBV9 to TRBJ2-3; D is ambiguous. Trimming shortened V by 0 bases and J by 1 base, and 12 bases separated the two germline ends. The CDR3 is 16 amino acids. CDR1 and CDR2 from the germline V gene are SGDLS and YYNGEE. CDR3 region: CASSVAPPGGTDTQYF. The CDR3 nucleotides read TGTGCCAGCAGCGTAGCACCCCCCGGCGGCACAGATACGCAGTATTTT.

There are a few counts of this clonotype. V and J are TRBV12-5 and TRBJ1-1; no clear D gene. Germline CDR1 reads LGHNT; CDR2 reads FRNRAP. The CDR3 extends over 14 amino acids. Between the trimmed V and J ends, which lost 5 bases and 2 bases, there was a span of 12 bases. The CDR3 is CASGPQVGNTEAFF. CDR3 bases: TGTGCTAGTGGTCCCCAAGTTGGTAACACTGAAGCTTTCTTT.

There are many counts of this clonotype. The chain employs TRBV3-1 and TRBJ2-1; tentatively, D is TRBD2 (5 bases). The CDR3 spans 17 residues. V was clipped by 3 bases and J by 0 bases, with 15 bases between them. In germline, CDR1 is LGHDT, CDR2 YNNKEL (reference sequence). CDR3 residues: CASSHSTRESSYNEQFF. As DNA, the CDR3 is TGTGCCAGCAGCCATAGTACGAGGGAAAGCTCCTACAATGAGCAGTTCTTC.

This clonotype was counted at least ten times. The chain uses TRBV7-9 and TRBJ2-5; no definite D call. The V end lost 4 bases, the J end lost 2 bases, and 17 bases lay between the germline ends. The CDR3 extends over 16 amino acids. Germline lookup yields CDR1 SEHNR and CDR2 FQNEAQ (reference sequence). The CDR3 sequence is CASSYPIGRQQETQYF. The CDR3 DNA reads TGTGCCAGCAGCTACCCCATAGGACGGCAGCAAGAGACCCAGTACTTC.

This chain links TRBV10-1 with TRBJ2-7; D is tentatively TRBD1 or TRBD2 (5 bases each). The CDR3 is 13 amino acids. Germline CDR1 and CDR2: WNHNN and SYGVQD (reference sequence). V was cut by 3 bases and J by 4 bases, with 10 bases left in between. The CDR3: CASSDGAPYEQYF. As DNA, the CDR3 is TGCGCCAGCAGTGACGGGGCTCCGTACGAGCAGTACTTC.

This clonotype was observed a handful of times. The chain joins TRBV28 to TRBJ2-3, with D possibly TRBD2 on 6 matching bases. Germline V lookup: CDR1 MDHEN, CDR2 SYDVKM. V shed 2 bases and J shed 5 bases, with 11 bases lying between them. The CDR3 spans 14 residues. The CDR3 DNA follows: TGTGCCAGCAGTTTAGGCACGGGGGAAGATACGCAGTATTTT. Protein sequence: CASSLGTGEDTQYF.

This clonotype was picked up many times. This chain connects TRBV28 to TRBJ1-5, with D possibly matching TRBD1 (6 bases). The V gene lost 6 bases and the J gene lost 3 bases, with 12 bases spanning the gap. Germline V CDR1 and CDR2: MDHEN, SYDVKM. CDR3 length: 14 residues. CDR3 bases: TGTGCCAGCAGCCTTCAGGGGAACAATCAGCCCCAGCATTTT. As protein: CASSLQGNNQPQHF.

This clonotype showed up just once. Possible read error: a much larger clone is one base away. CDR3: CASNHYEQYF. The CDR3 bases are TGTGCCAGCAACCACTACGAGCAGTACTTC. This chain links TRBV6-2 or TRBV6-3 with TRBJ2-7, with D hard to call. The V end was cut by 7 bases, the J end by 3 bases, with 4 bases between. The CDR3 has 10 amino acids. In germline, CDR1 is MNHEY, CDR2 SVGEGT.